This TCR beta chain stems from a study of CD8 T cells in Susac syndrome. Overall study results and limits: Acknowledgment was made by the study that its TCR sequencing and HLA analysis involved a relatively small number of individuals.

The RNA input was roughly 0.45 to 1 ug, and it was reverse transcribed with random hexamers. TCRdb ran MiXCR on the immunoSEQ multiplex PCR reads and lists one entry per CDR3 protein. The sample has hundreds of thousands of distinct CDR3 sequences, 95% seen once; the top ten hold around 0.076%. The multiple sclerosis controls consisted of treatment-naive patients with relapsing-remitting disease, either stable or active. In regard to this clonotype: Its antigen remains unidentified.

The V end was cut by 6 bases, the J end by 3 bases, with 7 bases between. The CDR3 runs to 12 residues. The sequenced material came from CD4+ T cells from PBMCs. The clonotype originates from a human donor with multiple sclerosis. The rearrangement uses TRBV12-3 or TRBV12-4 and TRBJ2-3, with TRBD1 as a possible D gene (5 bases). The CDR3 DNA sequence: TGTGCCAGCAGGGACAATACAGATACGCAGTATTTT. Amino acid sequence: CASRDNTDTQYF.